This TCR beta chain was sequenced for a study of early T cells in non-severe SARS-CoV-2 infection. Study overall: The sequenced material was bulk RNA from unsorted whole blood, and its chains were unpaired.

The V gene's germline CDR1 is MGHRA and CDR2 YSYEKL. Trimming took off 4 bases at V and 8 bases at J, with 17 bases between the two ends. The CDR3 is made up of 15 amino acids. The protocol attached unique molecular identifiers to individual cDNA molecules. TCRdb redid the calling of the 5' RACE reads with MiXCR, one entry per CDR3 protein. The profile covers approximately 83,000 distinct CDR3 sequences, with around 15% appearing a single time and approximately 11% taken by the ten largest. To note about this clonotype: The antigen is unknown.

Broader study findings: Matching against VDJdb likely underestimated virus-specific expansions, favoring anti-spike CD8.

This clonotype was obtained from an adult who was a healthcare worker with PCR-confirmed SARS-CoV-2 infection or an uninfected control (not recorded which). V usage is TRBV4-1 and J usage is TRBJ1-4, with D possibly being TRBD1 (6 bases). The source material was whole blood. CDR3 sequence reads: CASSLLEGVREKLFF. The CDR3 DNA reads TGCGCCAGCAGCCTCTTGGAGGGGGTAAGGGAAAAACTGTTTTTT.